This T cell receptor (beta chain) stems from a study of read filtering for tumor transcriptome and immune sequencing (dated by TCRdb to 2020 to 2022). In terms of the full investigation: Of the patients in the cohort, some 17 were male and over twelve were female, and their mean age was about 70 years, with a range of about 47 to 85. Whole-transcriptome libraries were prepared with the TruSeq RNA Access Library Prep Kit after DNase treatment. One main goal was a read-filtering strategy for immune repertoire data, in particular deciding whether clonotypes backed by only one read should be removed. Under revised international staging, roughly 8 patients fell into R-ISS I, 15 or so into R-ISS II and over five into R-ISS III. Per sample, about 4.05 to 10.27 million TCR-region mapped reads were obtained with IR-seq, compared with only about 80 to 1,400 with RNA-seq. Using the same bone marrow samples, the study ran both targeted immune repertoire sequencing and bulk whole-transcriptome sequencing and then compared the TCR repertoires from each method. The full study reports these points: In IR-seq, single-read clonotypes were approximately 80% of clonotypes but approximately 3.7% of total reads; in RNA-seq they were around 75% of clonotypes and about 40% of reads. Compared with RNA-seq, IR-seq captured clonotypes at much greater depth and more reliably, and a smaller IR-seq throughput was enough to identify most of the shared clonotypes. The correlation between IR-seq and RNA-seq shared clonotype proportions was increased by removal of single-read clonotypes. The sorted CD138-negative fraction was composed of a mixed bone marrow immune population rather than of purified T cells.

Bone marrow was sampled from every patient at the time of active disease. Ficoll-Hypaque density gradient centrifugation was used to isolate the bone marrow mononuclear cells. CD138-negative cells were obtained by negative selection after labeling with CD138 magnetic microbeads on a MACS separator, removing myeloma plasma cells. Flow cytometry on an Attune NxT with CD138 antibodies was used to check the purity of the isolated cells. TRIzol reagent was used to extract total RNA, and a NanoDrop spectrophotometer was used to quantify the extracted RNA. Paired RNA-seq and IR-seq were performed on the CD138-negative bone marrow sample of each patient. This clonotype was seen repeatedly, ten times or more. No cognate antigen has been identified for it. It has no much larger one-base neighbor in the sample; base qualities were not kept. Starting from 350 to 500 ng RNA, TCR libraries were constructed with the Immunoverse kit using molecular barcoded adaptors that cover the alpha/delta and beta/gamma chains. TCR library preparation was performed with the same RNA that was used for transcriptome sequencing. Sequencing of the TCR libraries was done on an Illumina HiSeq 4000 with 2 x 150 cycles. As for the authors' bioinformatics: Using MiXCR, which included quality filtering and error correction, TCR reads were aligned to human V, D, J and C references and then assembled into CDR3 clonotypes. The tcR package in R was used for analysis of clonotype counts and gene usage diversity. Raw mapping reads were checked after the RNA-seq reads had been mapped by STAR aligner version 2.5.3a onto the human GRCh37 genome. To test the effect of sequencing depth on detected clonotypes, IR-seq fastq files were randomly downsampled using Seqtk 1.3. The public reads were reanalyzed by TCRdb: fastp trimming at Q25, MiXCR alignment, in-frame beta chains only. Records with the same CDR3 protein are collapsed into one entry carrying the most frequent genes and DNA. The V and J calls were not made by the authors but by TCRdb's processing. The sample contains about 130,000 distinct CDR3 sequences, approximately 13% of them found a single time. The ten largest account for 7.5% to 10% of the sample.

Specimen: a population of CD138-negative cells sorted from bone marrow. Per the publication, the cell subset or site label means: bone marrow mononuclear cells depleted of CD138+ plasma/myeloma cells by negative magnetic selection. This TCR derives from a donor aged 40 or over with multiple myeloma.

The CDR3 in this case is CAWSTSGTGRAFF. The DNA reads as follows: TGTGCCTGGAGCACATCCGGGACAGGGAGGGCTTTCTTT. The rearranged segments are TRBV30 and TRBJ1-1; 9 bases in the middle match TRBD1. CDR1 and CDR2 are read off the germline V gene (reference sequence) as GTSNPN and SVGIG. The CDR3, from cysteine to phenylalanine, totals 13 residues. Only the CDR3 DNA is retained, 39 bases long and in frame from the first base. Relative to germline, V is missing 3 bases and J is missing 11 bases, with 10 bases of the junction outside any gene match.